This TCR beta chain was found in a study of cytomegalovirus exposure and HLA in healthy donors. At the level of the study: A subsequent analysis stated that the 110 or so validation repertoires were run on the same platform as the roughly 670 first-cohort repertoires.

CDR3 length equals 19 residues. The V gene's germline CDR1 is LGHNT and CDR2 FRNRAP. Trimming took 6 bases from V and 0 from J, leaving 23 bases between them. Study-wide findings and caveats: The study recorded around 160 TCR beta chains that were cytomegalovirus-associated. One later analysis, an examination of the 100 to 150 validation repertoires, found that first-cohort TCR clusters tended to co-occur in them. There were some public TCRs occurring in many donors, but most TCR sequences were rare.

To note about this clone: Its antigen remains unknown.

Repertoires were generated with immunoSEQ multiplex PCR, while TCRdb's copy carries only in-frame clones and drops some. The sample includes roughly 130,000 clones, 80% to 90% seen only once; the top ten take roughly 6.7%. The clonotype comes from a woman in her thirties in good health and CMV-seropositive. The chain joins TRBV12-5 to TRBJ1-4, with D unresolved. Sequenced input: PBMCs. CDR3 amino acids: CASGSPLLPRVTTNEKLFF. The CDR3 nucleotides are TGTGCTAGTGGGTCGCCCCTCCTACCACGGGTAACAACTAATGAAAAACTGTTTTTT.